This record looks at one TCR beta chain sequence and its context. The antigen remains unidentified. The CDR3 runs 15 residues. The germline CDR1 and CDR2 sequences are LGHDT and YNNKEL (reference sequence). Trimming pared 4 bases from V and 6 bases from J, leaving 16 bases between. The data are from a study of regulatory T cells in long-lasting Graves disease. Study results and limitations: Thyroid tissue was not sampled; only peripheral blood was.

As for time point: newly diagnosed GD, antithyroid drugs for less than 3 months. PBMC RNA served as the TCR library source. HTBI primers from iRepertoire and Arm-PCR of CDR3 regions yielded the TCR beta libraries. TCRdb redid the calling of the multiplex PCR reads with MiXCR, one entry per CDR3 protein. The table lists some 500,000 distinct CDR3 sequences, less than 15% of them singletons. These data were also reused for a study on T cells in Graves' hyperthyroidism and ophthalmopathy. That publication notes: First-round RT-PCR with HTBI primers amplified the TCR CDR3 region.

Specimen: peripheral blood mononuclear cells (PBMCs), collected at new diagnosis, from a patient treated with antithyroid drugs. The sequence was collected from a young man with Graves disease. The V call is TRBV3-1, the J call TRBJ2-1; D not resolved. Written as DNA, the CDR3 is TGTGCCAGCAGCCCCCGACTGGCCCAGTCCAATGAGCAGTTCTTC. Translation gives CASSPRLAQSNEQFF.